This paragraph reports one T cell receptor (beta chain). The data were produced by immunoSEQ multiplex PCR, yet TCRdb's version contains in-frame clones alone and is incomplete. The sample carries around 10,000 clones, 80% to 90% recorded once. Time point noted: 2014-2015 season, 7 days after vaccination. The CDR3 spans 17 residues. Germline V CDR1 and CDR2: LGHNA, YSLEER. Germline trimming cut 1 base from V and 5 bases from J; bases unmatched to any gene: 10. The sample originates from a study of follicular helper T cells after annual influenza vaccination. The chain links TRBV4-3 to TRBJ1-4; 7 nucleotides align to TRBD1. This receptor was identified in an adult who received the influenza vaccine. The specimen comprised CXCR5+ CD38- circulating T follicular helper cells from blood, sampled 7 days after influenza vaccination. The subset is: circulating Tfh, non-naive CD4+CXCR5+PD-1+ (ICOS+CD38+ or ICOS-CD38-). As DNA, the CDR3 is TGCGCCAGCAGCCAAGGGAAGCCGGGACAGCCAAATGAAAAACTGTTTTTT. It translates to CASSQGKPGQPNEKLFF.